The subject of this entry is one T cell receptor (beta chain). Antigen specificity is unknown. The sample comes from a study of CD8+ T cells in alopecia areata. General study results and limits: Lesional scalp, especially alopecia totalis/universalis, showed higher clonality than normal scalp.

Trimming took off 2 bases at V and 9 bases at J, with 11 bases between the two ends. Per the germline V gene, CDR1 is GTSNPN and CDR2 is SVGIG (reference sequence). The CDR3 runs 13 residues. Reverse transcription of extracted RNA yielded cDNA, which provided the sequencing template. Produced via immunoSEQ multiplex PCR; TCRdb's table is partial and in-frame only. The sample has about 150,000 clones; about 71% are singletons. Noted treatment: oral pan-JAK inhibitor, 5-10 mg twice daily. Separation by sorting yielded CD4+ and CD8+ T cells from PBMCs. This chain connects TRBV30 to TRBJ1-6; no reliable D call. The TCR was taken from a human donor with alopecia areata. This sample comprised CD4+ T cells sorted from blood, obtained at week 4, from a patient treated with tofacitinib. The CDR3 here is CAWSLGVGSPLHF. The CDR3 DNA reads as TGTGCCTGGAGTCTGGGCGTGGGTTCACCCCTCCACTTT.